This T cell receptor (beta chain) was identified during a study of regulatory T cells in long-lasting Graves disease. Ten or more counts support this clonotype. As yet, its antigen is unknown. Points from the study as a whole: A limited number of samples was an acknowledged limitation. With under 3,500 shared public clonotypes, persistent patients exceeded new patients, who shared over 850. TRBV28 was favored in persistent disease, as were TRBJ1-2 and TRBJ2-5.

Described time point: newly diagnosed GD, antithyroid drugs for less than 3 months. Isolated PBMC RNA provided the starting material for the TCR library. Investigators prepared the TCR beta libraries by applying iRepertoire HTBI primers and Arm-PCR of CDR3 regions. Per the study methods: Gene usage covered some 60 TRBV and some 13 TRBJ segments. TCRdb re-derived calls from the multiplex PCR reads in MiXCR, one entry per CDR3 protein. The V and J calls follow TCRdb's processing rather than the paper's. Counted here are fewer than 350,000 distinct CDR3 sequences, 18% occurring once; the ten biggest clones make up less than 40%. Germline CDR1 and CDR2: MNHNS and SASEGT. The V end was cut by 5 bases, the J end by 4 bases, with 5 bases between. The CDR3 sequence is 12 residues long.

The V call is TRBV6-1, the J call TRBJ2-2; D is undetermined. This clonotype originated in a female donor with Graves disease. The sample consisted of peripheral blood mononuclear cells (PBMCs), taken at new diagnosis, from a patient treated with antithyroid drugs. For the CDR3, the DNA is TGTGCCAGCAGTCGACCCACCGGGGAGCTGTTTTTT. Its translation is CASSRPTGELFF.